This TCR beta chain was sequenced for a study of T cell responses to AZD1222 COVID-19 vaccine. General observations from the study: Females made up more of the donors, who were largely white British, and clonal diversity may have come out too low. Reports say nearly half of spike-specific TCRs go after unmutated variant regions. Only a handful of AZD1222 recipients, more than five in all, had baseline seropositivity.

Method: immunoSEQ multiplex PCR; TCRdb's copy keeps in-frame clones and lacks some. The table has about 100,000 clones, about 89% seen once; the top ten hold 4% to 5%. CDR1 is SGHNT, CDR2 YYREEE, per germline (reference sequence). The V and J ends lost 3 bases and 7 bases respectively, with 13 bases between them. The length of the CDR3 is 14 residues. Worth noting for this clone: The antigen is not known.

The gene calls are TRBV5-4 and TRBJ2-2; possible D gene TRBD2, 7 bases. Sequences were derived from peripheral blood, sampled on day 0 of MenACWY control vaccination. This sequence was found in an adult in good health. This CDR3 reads CASSSGGSGGELFF. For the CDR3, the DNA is TGTGCCAGCAGCTCGGGGGGCTCGGGCGGGGAGCTGTTTTTT.